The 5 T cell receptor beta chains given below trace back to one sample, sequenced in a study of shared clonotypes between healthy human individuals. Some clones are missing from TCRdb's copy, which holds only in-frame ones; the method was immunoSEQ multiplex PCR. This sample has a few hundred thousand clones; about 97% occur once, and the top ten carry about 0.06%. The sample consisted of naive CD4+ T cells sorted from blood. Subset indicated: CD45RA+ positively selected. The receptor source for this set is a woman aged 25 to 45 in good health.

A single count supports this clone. The CDR3 nucleotides read TGTGCCAGCAGTCCCTTCTGGGACGGGTCCCCCTACGAGCAGTACTTC. Its translation is CASSPFWDGSPYEQYF. J is TRBJ2-7 and V is TRBV28; possibly TRBD1 or TRBD2 for D (5 bases each). Trimming stripped 5 bases from V and 2 bases from J, with 19 bases between. Germline V gene lookup returns CDR1 MDHEN and CDR2 SYDVKM. The CDR3 sequence is 16 residues long.

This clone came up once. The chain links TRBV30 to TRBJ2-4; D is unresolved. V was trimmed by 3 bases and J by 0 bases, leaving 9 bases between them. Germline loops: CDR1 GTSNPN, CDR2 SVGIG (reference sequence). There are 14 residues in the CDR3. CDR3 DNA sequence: TGTGCCTGGAGGCCCGCGGTAGCCAAAAACATTCAGTACTTC. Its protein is CAWRPAVAKNIQYF.

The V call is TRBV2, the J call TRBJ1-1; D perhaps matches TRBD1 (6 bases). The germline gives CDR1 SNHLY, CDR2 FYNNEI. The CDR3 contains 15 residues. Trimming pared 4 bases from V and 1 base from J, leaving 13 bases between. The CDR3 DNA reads TGTGCCAGCAGTGGCAGGGGAAGAGGGAACACTGAAGCTTTCTTT. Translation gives CASSGRGRGNTEAFF.

CDR3: CASSFGTNQPQHF. DNA for the CDR3: TGCGCCAGCAGCTTCGGCACCAATCAGCCCCAGCATTTT. The chain uses TRBV5-1 and TRBJ1-5; no clear D. Germline assignment: CDR1 SGHRS and CDR2 YFSETQ. This CDR3 has 13 amino acids. Trimming took 2 bases from V and 3 from J, leaving 6 bases between them. The full variable domain, with the rest looked up from reference TRBV5-1 and TRBJ1-5, is KAGVTQTPRYLIKTRGQQVTLSCSPISGHRSVSWYQQTPGQGLQFLFEYFSETQRNKGNFPGRFSGRQFSNSRSEMNVSTLELGDSALYLCASSFGTNQPQHFGDGTRLSIL.

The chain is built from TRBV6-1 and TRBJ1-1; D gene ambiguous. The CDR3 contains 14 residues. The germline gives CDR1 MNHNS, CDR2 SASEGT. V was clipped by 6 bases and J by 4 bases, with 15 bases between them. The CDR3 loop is CASRKTGDTTEAFF. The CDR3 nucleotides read TGTGCCAGCAGGAAGACGGGAGACACCACTGAAGCTTTCTTT.